This T cell receptor beta chain was profiled in a study of human T cells and chemical hapten exposure. This clonotype was detected ten times or more. V trimming: 4 bases; J trimming: 9 bases; junction bases outside the gene matches: 9. The V gene's germline CDR1 is LNHNV and CDR2 YYDKDF (reference sequence). The CDR3 runs to 15 residues. Each cDNA molecule in the library carried unique molecular identifiers. TCRdb fed the 5' RACE reads into MiXCR, producing one record per CDR3 protein. The sample has some 150,000 distinct CDR3 sequences, around 4.4% seen once. Total RNA came from unfractionated whole blood.

The receptor comes from a female donor in good health. V gene TRBV15 combines with J gene TRBJ2-1; 10 bases line up with TRBD1. CDR3 in DNA: TGTGCCACCAGCACCGGGACAGGGGAGTTCGGTGAGCAGTTCTTC. It is translated as CATSTGTGEFGEQFF.